Below, 28 T cell receptor beta chains from the same sample are listed, as sequenced in a study of T-cell memory formation after mild COVID-19. One entry per CDR3 protein, called by TCRdb with MiXCR from the 5' RACE reads. This table holds fewer than 700,000 distinct CDR3 sequences, about a fifth found once. Sequencing was performed on PBMCs or a T cell subset sorted from them (not recorded which). The receptors originated from an adult woman who had mild COVID-19 (a few samples of this study predate the infection). Cell type and time point are not known.

The chain has TRBV4-2 and TRBJ1-1; D not certain. CDR1 and CDR2 (germline): LGHNA, YNFKEQ. This CDR3 spans 17 amino acids. V shed 3 bases and J shed 1 base, with 18 bases lying between them. This CDR3 is CASSQTMGRTQNTEAFF. CDR3 nucleotides: TGTGCCAGCAGCCAGACCATGGGCAGGACCCAGAACACTGAAGCTTTCTTT.

The table lists this clonotype with a few counts. The rearrangement links TRBV4-1 to TRBJ1-5; D unclear. The CDR3 is made up of 16 amino acids. Per the germline V gene, CDR1 is MGHRA and CDR2 is YSYEKL. Trimming took off 0 bases at V and 3 bases at J, with 12 bases between the two ends. In DNA form, the CDR3 reads TGCGCCAGCAGCCAAGAAGGAGGCACGTTCAATCAGCCCCAGCATTTT. Its translation: CASSQEGGTFNQPQHF.

The J gene is TRBJ1-1, the V gene TRBV13; TRBD1 might be the D (5 bases). Trimming pared 5 bases from V and 4 bases from J, leaving 11 bases between. There are 13 residues in the CDR3. Germline CDR1 reads PRHDT; CDR2 reads FYEKMQ (reference sequence). The CDR3 DNA sequence: TGTGCCAGCAGCAAAAATAGGGGCACTGAAGCTTTCTTT. Translating gives CASSKNRGTEAFF.

This clonotype turned up a few times. V gene TRBV5-1 combines with J gene TRBJ2-1, with 7 bases matching TRBD1. The germline V gene encodes CDR1 SGHRS and CDR2 YFSETQ. The junction had 10 bases not matched to a gene; V was cut back by 4 bases and J by 6 bases. This CDR3 comprises 15 residues. CDR3 in amino acids: CASSDRQGEGNEQFF. The CDR3 nucleotides are TGCGCCAGCAGCGATCGACAGGGCGAGGGCAATGAGCAGTTCTTC. Variable domain in full (rest from reference TRBV5-1 and TRBJ2-1): KAGVTQTPRYLIKTRGQQVTLSCSPISGHRSVSWYQQTPGQGLQFLFEYFSETQRNKGNFPGRFSGRQFSNSRSEMNVSTLELGDSALYLCASSDRQGEGNEQFFGPGTRLTVL.

This clonotype occurred a few times. This chain uses TRBV12-3 or TRBV12-4 with TRBJ2-5; TRBD2 is a possible D gene (5 bases). V lost 3 bases to trimming and J lost 2 bases, with 19 bases between them. The CDR3 is 17 residues long. Here the CDR3 DNA reads TGTGCCAGCAGTTTTCTTTCCCGGGGAACATTACAAGAGACCCAGTACTTC. Its translation: CASSFLSRGTLQETQYF.

This clonotype was counted only a few times. The rearrangement links TRBV5-1 to TRBJ2-3, with 9 bases fitting TRBD2. The CDR3 extends over 15 amino acids. After removal of 7 bases from V and 4 bases from J, the junction contained 10 bases not matched to a gene. Germline CDR1 SGHRS, CDR2 YFSETQ. CDR3 in DNA: TGCGCCAGCGGGTATGGCGGGGGGGCCCCAGATACGCAGTATTTT. Protein: CASGYGGGAPDTQYF.

This clonotype was found a few times. The chain links TRBV21-1 to TRBJ1-4; no check of the table's D call, TRBD1, against the DNA was made. TRBV21-1 is described as a pseudogene. The CDR3 consists of 15 residues. The CDR3, as DNA: TGTGCCAGCAGCGCCACAGGGGGAACGAATGAAAAACTGTTTTTT. Amino acid sequence: CASSATGGTNEKLFF.

The chain carries TRBV4-1 and TRBJ2-6; D unclear. Looked up from germline, CDR1 is MGHRA and CDR2 is YSYEKL. The CDR3 runs 17 residues. V was shortened by 4 bases and J by 0 bases, with 13 bases between the two germline ends. Written as DNA, the CDR3 is TGCGCCAGCAGCCCCACCGAGTCCAACTCTGGGGCCAACGTCCTGACTTTC. This gives the protein CASSPTESNSGANVLTF.

The V and J genes are TRBV7-2 and TRBJ2-5, with D possibly being TRBD1 (5 bases). V lost 0 bases, J lost 4 bases, and 9 bases lay in between. CDR3 size: 14 residues. Germline V lookup: CDR1 SGHTA, CDR2 FQGNSA. The CDR3 loop reads CASSLAGPVETQYF. The CDR3 DNA reads as TGTGCCAGCAGCTTAGCGGGGCCTGTAGAGACCCAGTACTTC.

This clonotype has at least ten counts. The genes are TRBV9 and TRBJ2-1; 7 bases are shared with TRBD1. This CDR3 spans 11 amino acids. Germline V gene lookup returns CDR1 SGDLS and CDR2 YYNGEE. V was clipped by 3 bases and J by 9 bases; unmatched bases: 0. The CDR3: CASSAGGEQFF. Written as DNA, the CDR3 is TGTGCCAGCAGCGCAGGGGGTGAGCAGTTCTTC.

This clonotype has just one count. This chain links TRBV24-1 with TRBJ2-7, with 9 bases matching TRBD1. V lost 5 bases to trimming and J lost 4 bases; unmatched junction nucleotides: 2. This CDR3 is 13 amino acids long. CDR1 and CDR2 from the germline V gene are KGHDR and SFDVKD. CDR3 in DNA: TGTGCCACCAGTGTACAGGGGGCTTACGAGCAGTACTTC. It is translated as CATSVQGAYEQYF.

This clonotype has only a few counts. The chain has TRBV3-1 and TRBJ2-1, with no clear D. Per germline, CDR1 LGHDT and CDR2 YNNKEL (reference sequence). V lost 0 bases to trimming and J lost 2 bases, with 5 bases between them. CDR3 length: 14 amino acids. The CDR3 coding sequence is TGTGCCAGCAGCCAAGACTACGCCTACAATGAGCAGTTCTTC. It translates to CASSQDYAYNEQFF.

The chain combines TRBV5-1 with TRBJ2-1, with D possibly being TRBD1 (6 bases). Trimming stripped 5 bases from V and 1 base from J, with 13 bases between. The CDR3 contains 15 residues. Germline CDR1 SGHRS, CDR2 YFSETQ. DNA for the CDR3: TGCGCCAGCAGTTCTACAGGGCTGTCCTACAATGAGCAGTTCTTC. Its translation: CASSSTGLSYNEQFF.

This sequence joins TRBV7-9 and TRBJ2-1; 8 bases are a match to TRBD2. CDR3 size: 13 residues. With V trimmed by 8 bases and J by 6 bases, 6 bases remained unmatched. The germline gives CDR1 SEHNR, CDR2 FQNEAQ (reference sequence). Here the CDR3 reads CASQASGSNEQFF. CDR3 sequence (DNA): TGTGCCAGCCAGGCGAGCGGGAGCAATGAGCAGTTCTTC.

The V call is TRBV9, the J call TRBJ1-1; D not certain. With 0 bases removed from V and 4 bases from J, the gap between germline ends came to 10 bases. There are 14 residues in the CDR3. Germline V gives CDR1 SGDLS, CDR2 YYNGEE. CDR3 DNA: TGTGCCAGCAGCGTAGATCCCGCTATCACTGAAGCTTTCTTT. Its translation: CASSVDPAITEAFF.

The chain is built from TRBV7-9 and TRBJ2-7; TRBD2 matches at 8 bases. Trimming at V came to 7 bases and at J to 5 bases, leaving 10 bases not matched to a gene. The length of the CDR3 is 14 residues. Germline V gene lookup returns CDR1 SEHNR and CDR2 FQNEAQ (reference sequence). CDR3 sequence: CASTPSGRVDEQYF. DNA for the CDR3: TGTGCCAGCACCCCCTCCGGGAGGGTGGACGAGCAGTACTTC. Full variable domain (outside the CDR3, taken from reference TRBV7-9 and TRBJ2-7): DTGVSQNPRHKITKRGQNVTFRCDPISEHNRLYWYRQTLGQGPEFLTYFQNEAQLEKSRLLSDRFSAERPKGSFSTLEIQRTEQGDSAMYLCASTPSGRVDEQYFGPGTRLTVT.

On this clonotype: A read error may account for a junction end that differs from germline. J is TRBJ2-1 and V is TRBV18; TRBD2 might be the D (6 bases). Per germline, CDR1 KGHSH and CDR2 LQKENI. This CDR3 is built from 16 residues. The CDR3 sequence is CAGSRAISGGENEQFF. The CDR3 DNA reads TGTGCCGGCTCACGGGCTATTAGCGGCGGGGAGAATGAGCAGTTCTTC.

This clonotype was seen a handful of times. The rearrangement links TRBV6-2 or TRBV6-3 to TRBJ2-7, with D uncertain. V lost 5 bases, J lost 3 bases, and 14 bases lay in between. Germline CDR1 reads MNHEY; CDR2 reads SVGEGT. The CDR3 loop spans 14 amino acids. The chain's CDR3 is CASSHPRNRYEQYF. The CDR3 nucleotides are TGTGCCAGCAGTCACCCCAGAAACCGCTACGAGCAGTACTTC.

This rearrangement joins TRBV18 to TRBJ2-5; no reliable D call. Trimming removed 0 bases at V and 1 base at J, with 9 bases between. CDR1 and CDR2 (germline): KGHSH, LQKENI. CDR3 length: 15 amino acids. The CDR3 DNA is TGTGCCAGCTCACCACCGCTAGGTTTCCAAGAGACCCAGTACTTC. The encoded protein is CASSPPLGFQETQYF.

This chain connects TRBV6-5 to TRBJ2-7; a weak D match, TRBD1 (6 bases). CDR1 is MNHEY, CDR2 SVGAGI, per germline. This CDR3 spans 15 amino acids. V dropped 4 bases and J dropped 6 bases, with 19 bases sitting between them. The CDR3 DNA is TGTGCCAGCAGTTTCTCCGGGACACCCGACGCCGAGCAGTACTTC. Translation gives CASSFSGTPDAEQYF.

The rearrangement links TRBV4-1 to TRBJ2-2; tentatively, D is TRBD1 (5 bases). The CDR3 has 17 amino acids. Germline V gene data show CDR1 as MGHRA and CDR2 as YSYEKL. V was clipped by 1 base and J by 3 bases, with 15 bases between them. The CDR3 protein is CASSQGSAGIDTGELFF. The DNA for the CDR3 is TGCGCCAGCAGCCAAGGTTCGGCAGGGATCGACACCGGGGAGCTGTTTTTT.

This chain joins TRBV7-6 and TRBJ2-1, with TRBD1 matching 10 bases. Germline CDR1 is SGHVS and CDR2 is FNYEAQ. Trimming removed 4 bases from V and 1 base from J; junction bases left unmatched: 7. The CDR3 runs to 17 residues. CDR3 region: CASSSDGDRGSYNEQFF. CDR3 nucleotides: TGTGCCAGCAGCTCCGACGGGGACAGGGGTTCCTACAATGAGCAGTTCTTC.

The chain joins TRBV7-3 to TRBJ2-1; D perhaps matches TRBD2 (7 bases). V shed 5 bases and J shed 8 bases, with 13 bases lying between them. The CDR3 runs to 13 residues. Germline lookup yields CDR1 SGHTA and CDR2 FQGTGA. The chain's CDR3 is CASSPLGGDEQFF. For the CDR3, the DNA is TGTGCCAGCAGCCCCCTAGGGGGGGATGAGCAGTTCTTC. Full variable domain (remainder filled in from reference TRBV7-3 and TRBJ2-1): GAGVSQTPSNKVTEKGKYVELRCDPISGHTALYWYRQSLGQGPEFLIYFQGTGAADDSGLPNDRFFAVRPEGSVSTLKIQRTERGDSAVYLCASSPLGGDEQFFGPGTRLTVL.

The chain couples TRBV24-1 to TRBJ2-5; TRBD1 matches at 8 bases. The CDR3 consists of 15 residues. CDR1 is KGHDR, CDR2 SFDVKD, per germline. J was trimmed by 4 bases and V by 2 bases; bases with no gene match: 5. The CDR3 protein is CATSDSGTGGETQYF. CDR3 nucleotide sequence: TGTGCCACCAGTGATTCTGGGACAGGTGGAGAGACCCAGTACTTC.

V and J are TRBV6-1 and TRBJ1-1; D not resolved. The CDR3 runs 14 residues. Germline V CDR1 and CDR2: MNHNS, SASEGT. V was pared by 4 bases and J by 3 bases, with 12 bases between. The CDR3 reads CASSGWWRDTEAFF. In DNA form, the CDR3 reads TGTGCCAGCAGTGGTTGGTGGAGGGACACTGAAGCTTTCTTT.

This clonotype has more than one count but fewer than ten. The rearrangement joins TRBV9 to TRBJ2-2; no clear D. V was clipped by 4 bases and J by 3 bases, with 13 bases between them. The CDR3 has 15 amino acids. Germline CDR1 reads SGDLS; CDR2 reads YYNGEE. The DNA of the CDR3 is TGTGCCAGCAGCCCCCCCGGAGTTTACACCGGGGAGCTGTTTTTT. Translation: CASSPPGVYTGELFF.

The table lists this clonotype with a few counts. The germline gene is not matched at one end of the junction; a read error may be the cause. The chain links TRBV15 to TRBJ2-1; D possibly corresponds to TRBD2 (5 bases). This CDR3 contains 12 residues. Germline V gene lookup returns CDR1 LNHNV and CDR2 YYDKDF (reference sequence). CDR3 bases: TGTGCCACCAGCAGAGACGATCGGGATCGAGTCTTC. It codes for CATSRDDRDRVF.

This clonotype showed up just a few times. The chain joins TRBV4-3 to TRBJ2-1; perhaps TRBD2 as D (6 bases). The germline V gene encodes CDR1 LGHNA and CDR2 YSLEER. The CDR3 loop spans 12 amino acids. Between the trimmed V and J ends, which lost 4 bases and 11 bases, there was a span of 12 bases. The CDR3 DNA reads TGCGCCAGCAGCCCTCGGGCGGGACAGCAGTTCTTC. This gives the protein CASSPRAGQQFF.